This T cell receptor beta chain was captured in a study of T cells in Graves' hyperthyroidism and ophthalmopathy. There were TCR beta CDR3 regions amplified from RNA transcripts. First-round RT-PCR with HTBI primers amplified the TCR CDR3 region. TCRdb called the multiplex PCR reads again in MiXCR, with one record for every CDR3 protein. The table includes about 420,000 distinct CDR3 sequences, roughly 15% detected once. This clonotype was detected a few times. Sequences were obtained from blood. The TCR sequence derives from a woman aged 18-30 years with Graves' hyperthyroidism.

The CDR3 region is CSVGGASGFSYNEQFF. CDR3 in DNA: TGCAGCGTTGGCGGCGCTAGCGGCTTCTCCTACAATGAGCAGTTCTTC. The rearrangement joins TRBV29-1 to TRBJ2-1; 7 bases are a match to TRBD2. The CDR3 sequence is 16 residues long. Trimming removed 4 bases from V and 0 bases from J; junction bases left unmatched: 9. Germline loops: CDR1 SQVTM, CDR2 ANQGSEA.